Shown below are 30 T cell receptor beta chains from a single sample sequenced in a study of blood T cell repertoires in COVID-19. TCRdb's table, derived via immunoSEQ multiplex PCR, lists solely in-frame clones and lacks some. The data contain 92,000 or so clones, about 87% of them seen just once; the ten biggest clones take up 0.47%. What was sequenced was peripheral blood. The receptors here all came from a man aged 60 to 69 with acute or convalescent COVID-19.

This sequence joins TRBV19 and TRBJ1-5; 7 bases line up with TRBD1. The CDR3 totals 14 residues. Germline CDR1 and CDR2: LNHDA and SQIVND (reference sequence). The trim removed 2 bases at V and 7 bases at J, leaving 5 bases unmatched. The CDR3 region is CASSIQGGVQPQHF. In DNA, the CDR3 is TGTGCCAGTAGTATACAAGGGGGCGTCCAGCCCCAGCATTTT.

This sequence joins TRBV7-9 and TRBJ2-5, with 10 nucleotides matching TRBD2. V lost 0 bases and J lost 5; bases outside the gene matches: 6. The length of the CDR3 is 16 residues. Germline assignment: CDR1 SEHNR and CDR2 FQNEAQ (reference sequence). The CDR3 bases are TGTGCCAGCAGCTTAGCGTCTAGCGGGAGAGGGGAGACCCAGTACTTC. This translates into CASSLASSGRGETQYF.

V and J are TRBV27 and TRBJ1-1; tentative D call: TRBD1 (6 bases). The CDR3 consists of 16 residues. Germline assignment: CDR1 MNHEY and CDR2 SMNVEV (reference sequence). V lost 3 bases, J lost 1 base, and 15 bases lay in between. CDR3 in amino acids: CASSLGGGRGNTEAFF. CDR3 nucleotides: TGTGCCAGCAGTTTGGGTGGGGGCAGGGGGAACACTGAAGCTTTCTTT.

The rearrangement uses TRBV3-1 (or the pseudogene TRBV3-2) and TRBJ2-3; the match to TRBD2 covers 10 bases. Looked up from germline, CDR1 is LGHDT and CDR2 is YNNKEL (reference sequence). V shed 4 bases, J shed 1 base, and the junction held 2 bases outside the gene matches. The CDR3 contains 15 residues. The CDR3 nucleotides read TGTGCCAGCAGCCTTGGGACTAGCGGCACAGATACGCAGTATTTT. This translates into CASSLGTSGTDTQYF.

V and J are TRBV12-3 or TRBV12-4 and TRBJ2-7; 8 positions agree with TRBD1. J lost 6 bases, V lost 6 bases, and 4 bases had no gene match. The CDR3 extends over 12 amino acids. The CDR3: CASSPTGVEQYF. The CDR3, as DNA: TGTGCCAGCAGCCCGACAGGGGTCGAGCAGTACTTC.

The J gene is TRBJ1-6, the V gene TRBV6-1; TRBD1 is a possible D gene (5 bases). The germline V gene has CDR1 MNHNS and CDR2 SASEGT. The CDR3 has 14 residues. V was cut by 2 bases and J by 8 bases, with 10 bases left in between. CDR3 sequence (DNA): TGTGCCAGCAGTGAATCCAGGGCAGATTCACCCCTCCACTTT. Translating it yields CASSESRADSPLHF.

The chain joins TRBV7-2 to TRBJ1-1; 8 bases map to TRBD1. Unmatched junction bases numbered 6, after V lost 1 base and J lost 5 bases. The CDR3 length is 15 residues. The germline CDR1 and CDR2 sequences are SGHTA and FQGNSA. DNA of the CDR3: TGTGCCAGCAGCTTAGGGACAGGGCTCTCTACTGAAGCTTTCTTT. It yields the protein CASSLGTGLSTEAFF.

V and J are TRBV11-3 and TRBJ2-7, with TRBD2 identical over 8 bases. V shed 0 bases, J shed 2 bases, and the junction held 12 bases outside the gene matches. The CDR3 has 18 residues. CDR1 is SGHNT and CDR2 is YENEEA in the germline V gene. The CDR3: CASSLDRRGGPGTYEQYF. As DNA, the CDR3 is TGTGCCAGCAGCTTAGACCGGCGCGGGGGGCCGGGGACCTACGAGCAGTACTTC.

This clone was counted between two and nine times. The V gene is TRBV9, the J gene TRBJ2-2, with TRBD2 matching over 9 bases. Germline V gene data show CDR1 as SGDLS and CDR2 as YYNGEE. Trimming took 0 bases from V and 7 from J; bases not matched to a gene: 10. The CDR3 has 17 amino acids. The CDR3 is CASSVATAGGPFGELFF. The DNA of the CDR3 is TGTGCCAGCAGCGTAGCTACGGCGGGAGGGCCTTTCGGGGAGCTGTTTTTT.

CDR3 DNA: TGTGCCAGTAGTATTCCCTCTGACAGGTCCTCTGGAAACACCATATATTTT. This sequence encodes CASSIPSDRSSGNTIYF. V is TRBV19 and J is TRBJ1-3, with a tentative D call TRBD1 (6 bases). Looked up from germline, CDR1 is LNHDA and CDR2 is SQIVND (reference sequence). CDR3 length: 17 residues. Trimming shortened V by 3 bases and J by 0 bases, and 15 bases separated the two germline ends. The full variable domain, in which reference TRBV19 and TRBJ1-3 provide the parts outside the CDR3, is DGGITQSPKYLFRKEGQNVTLSCEQNLNHDAMYWYRQDPGQGLRLIYYSQIVNDFQKGDIAEGYSVSREKKESFPLTVTSAQKNPTAFYLCASSIPSDRSSGNTIYFGEGSWLTVV.

The chain employs TRBV9 and TRBJ2-2; D gene uncertain. This CDR3 region has 15 residues. V was clipped by 0 bases and J by 1 base, with 7 bases between them. CDR1 and CDR2 from the germline V gene are SGDLS and YYNGEE. The CDR3 is CASSVGAENTGELFF. The CDR3 DNA is TGTGCCAGCAGCGTAGGGGCAGAGAACACCGGGGAGCTGTTTTTT.

CDR3 residues: CASSPRRTSGRGLNEQFF. CDR3 DNA sequence: TGTGCCAGCAGCCCTAGGCGGACTAGCGGGAGGGGCCTCAATGAGCAGTTCTTC. This chain connects TRBV11-3 to TRBJ2-1; 15 bases agree with TRBD2. This CDR3 is built from 18 residues. V gave up 5 bases and J gave up 6 bases; unmatched junction bases: 11. Germline-derived CDR1 and CDR2 are SGHNT and YENEEA.

CDR3 amino acids: CASSLKDRGDYNSPLHF. CDR3 coding DNA: TGCGCCAGCAGCTTAAAGGACAGGGGGGATTATAATTCACCCCTCCACTTT. V and J are TRBV5-1 and TRBJ1-6, with 10 bases aligning to TRBD1. This CDR3 comprises 17 residues. Trimming at V came to 2 bases and at J to 4 bases, leaving 6 bases not matched to a gene. CDR1 is SGHRS and CDR2 is YFSETQ in the germline V gene. Full variable domain (missing parts from reference TRBV5-1 and TRBJ1-6): KAGVTQTPRYLIKTRGQQVTLSCSPISGHRSVSWYQQTPGQGLQFLFEYFSETQRNKGNFPGRFSGRQFSNSRSEMNVSTLELGDSALYLCASSLKDRGDYNSPLHFGNGTRLTVT.

The CDR3 DNA sequence: TGTGCCAGTAGTATCGGCTACGAGCAGTACTTC. Translation gives CASSIGYEQYF. The V gene is TRBV19, the J gene TRBJ2-7, with unresolved D. With 3 bases removed from V and 3 bases from J, the gap between germline ends came to 3 bases. Germline V gene lookup returns CDR1 LNHDA and CDR2 SQIVND (reference sequence). This CDR3 region has 11 residues.

V is TRBV5-1 and J is TRBJ2-3; 7 bases agree with TRBD1. Germline lookup yields CDR1 SGHRS and CDR2 YFSETQ. The J segment lost 0 bases and the V segment lost 0 bases, leaving 4 bases of the junction unmatched. The CDR3 is made up of 16 amino acids. The CDR3 region is CASSLADRDSTDTQYF. CDR3 DNA sequence: TGCGCCAGCAGCTTGGCCGACAGGGATAGCACAGATACGCAGTATTTT.

This sequence joins TRBV7-2 and TRBJ1-2; 8 nucleotides agree with TRBD1. J gave up 2 bases and V 5 bases, and 7 bases lay outside the gene matches. CDR3 length: 15 amino acids. Germline V gives CDR1 SGHTA, CDR2 FQGNSA. The CDR3: CASSRGQGINYGYTF. The DNA for the CDR3 is TGTGCCAGCAGCCGCGGACAGGGTATAAACTATGGCTACACCTTC.

J is TRBJ2-3 and V is TRBV20-1; a weak D match, TRBD2 (6 bases). Germline values: CDR1 DFQATT, CDR2 SNEGSKA (reference sequence). Trimming stripped 3 bases from V and 1 base from J, with 8 bases between. The CDR3 runs 13 residues. CDR3 sequence: CSASERGTDTQYF. DNA of the CDR3: TGCAGTGCTAGTGAGCGGGGCACAGATACGCAGTATTTT.

This clone was observed a single time. CDR3 protein: CASSFLAGYTGELFF. The CDR3 DNA reads as TGTGCCAGCAGCTTCCTTGCGGGGTACACCGGGGAGCTGTTTTTT. J is TRBJ2-2 and V is TRBV6-5, with D tentatively TRBD2 (6 bases). CDR3 length: 15 amino acids. Germline V gene data show CDR1 as MNHEY and CDR2 as SVGAGI. Trimming pared 6 bases from V and 3 bases from J, leaving 14 bases between.

The chain links TRBV21-1 to TRBJ2-7; TRBD2 was called by the table and not checked on the DNA. TRBV21-1 is listed as a pseudogene. There are 14 residues in the CDR3. This chain's CDR3 is CATPGLADTYEQYF. Written as DNA, the CDR3 is TGTGCCACTCCGGGACTAGCGGACACCTACGAGCAGTACTTC.

In the case of this clone: The same CDR3 also results from other DNA sequences found in this sample. The rearrangement links TRBV7-3 to TRBJ1-1; D is unresolved. Trimming cost V 5 bases and J 2 bases, with 9 bases left between them. CDR1 SGHTA and CDR2 FQGTGA come from the germline V gene. The CDR3 contains 13 residues. The CDR3 is CASSRGGNTEAFF. CDR3 DNA sequence: TGTGCCAGCAGCCGTGGAGGCAACACTGAAGCTTTCTTT.

The chain is built from TRBV5-5 and TRBJ1-5; D is unresolved. Germline lookup yields CDR1 SGHKS and CDR2 YYEKEE (reference sequence). Trimming shortened V by 1 base and J by 5 bases, and 7 bases separated the two germline ends. The CDR3 spans 13 residues. The CDR3 reads CASSLMGDQPQHF. Here the CDR3 DNA reads TGTGCCAGCAGCTTGATGGGAGATCAGCCCCAGCATTTT.

The table lists this clone with a count of one. V usage is TRBV27 and J usage is TRBJ2-3, with 8 bases identical to TRBD2. The V and J ends lost 2 bases and 4 bases, in that order; junction bases with no gene match: 8. The V gene's germline CDR1 is MNHEY and CDR2 SMNVEV (reference sequence). This CDR3 spans 16 amino acids. The CDR3: CASSLNLGRGADTQYF. The CDR3 DNA sequence: TGTGCCAGCAGTTTAAATCTGGGGCGGGGGGCAGATACGCAGTATTTT.

The chain has TRBV5-1 and TRBJ2-7; 8 bases align to TRBD1. After removal of 0 bases from V and 5 bases from J, the junction contained 4 bases not matched to a gene. The CDR3 has 14 residues. CDR1 is SGHRS and CDR2 is YFSETQ in the germline V gene. The chain's CDR3 is CASSLDRGDDEQYF. CDR3 nucleotide sequence: TGCGCCAGCAGCTTGGACAGGGGGGACGACGAGCAGTACTTC.

The rearrangement links TRBV29-1 to TRBJ2-1, with 14 bases aligning to TRBD2. Germline V gene sequence: CDR1 SQVTM, CDR2 ANQGSEA. CDR3 length: 15 amino acids. Unmatched junction bases numbered 3, after V lost 4 bases and J lost 4 bases. CDR3 sequence reads: CSVAGTSGGYNEQFF. The CDR3 region has the DNA TGCAGCGTTGCCGGGACTAGCGGGGGATACAATGAGCAGTTCTTC.

V usage is TRBV24-1 and J usage is TRBJ1-2, with 7 bases matching TRBD1. The CDR3 sequence is 16 residues long. The V gene end was trimmed by 4 bases and the J gene end by 4 bases; junction bases not matched to a gene: 11. Germline V gene sequence: CDR1 KGHDR, CDR2 SFDVKD. The CDR3 DNA is TGTGCCACCAGTGAGGGTGGACAGGACGATAGCTATGGCTACACCTTC. It yields the protein CATSEGGQDDSYGYTF.

V and J are TRBV7-9 and TRBJ2-3; D uncertain. Germline V gene data show CDR1 as SEHNR and CDR2 as FQNEAQ (reference sequence). Trimming left V 8 bases short and J 8 bases short, with 8 bases between. The CDR3 has 10 amino acids. The CDR3 sequence: CASRGSTQYF. The CDR3 coding sequence is TGTGCCAGCCGAGGATCTACGCAGTATTTT.

This clone was counted only a few times. V gene TRBV5-4 combines with J gene TRBJ1-3; D remains ambiguous. Germline V gives CDR1 SGHNT, CDR2 YYREEE (reference sequence). The V end lost 4 bases, the J end lost 4 bases, and 9 bases lay between the germline ends. The CDR3 is 13 residues long. CDR3: CASSAIGGNTIYF. In DNA, the CDR3 is TGTGCCAGCAGCGCAATCGGGGGAAACACCATATATTTT.

The J gene is TRBJ2-1, the V gene TRBV5-4, with 7 bases matching TRBD1. The CDR3 totals 15 residues. Germline trimming cut 0 bases from V and 6 bases from J; bases unmatched to any gene: 6. Germline V gives CDR1 SGHNT, CDR2 YYREEE (reference sequence). CDR3 DNA sequence: TGTGCCAGCAGCTTGGGTGGACAGGAATTCAATGAGCAGTTCTTC. Translation gives CASSLGGQEFNEQFF.

The J gene is TRBJ1-6, the V gene TRBV5-1; 11 nucleotides line up with TRBD1. The V gene's germline CDR1 is SGHRS and CDR2 YFSETQ. V gave up 0 bases and J gave up 10 bases; unmatched junction bases: 3. The CDR3 consists of 15 residues. The CDR3 spells CASSLAGTGGSPLHF. DNA for the CDR3: TGCGCCAGCAGCTTGGCCGGGACAGGGGGATCACCCCTCCACTTT.

The CDR3 sequence: CASRRTGRQAQYF. CDR3 in DNA: TGTGCCAGCCGCCGGACAGGGAGGCAGGCCCAGTACTTC. The V call is TRBV14, the J call TRBJ2-5, with 8 bases fitting TRBD1. This CDR3 has 13 amino acids. V was pared by 8 bases and J by 9 bases, with 11 bases of the junction left unmatched. Germline V gene sequence: CDR1 SGHDN, CDR2 FVKESK.